This section outlines one TCR beta chain sequence together with its context. The antigen remains unidentified. The sample belongs to a study of CD4 T cells in relation to SARS-CoV-2 and coronaviruses. This CDR3 is built from 13 residues. Germline V gene lookup returns CDR1 MDHEN and CDR2 SYDVKM. The V end was cut by 10 bases, the J end by 5 bases, with 17 bases between. The unexposed donors gave CD4+ T cells in about 2010-2019, prior to COVID-19. Sequencing used immunoSEQ multiplex PCR; TCRdb keeps in-frame clones, though not all of them. The table has about 59,000 clones, approximately 90% seen once. Study-wide findings and caveats: Crossreactivity was assessed only for spike protein, not other viral proteins. Crossreactive clones expanded significantly less to SARS-CoV-2 than monoreactive clones.

This sequence was found in a human donor in good health. The chain joins TRBV28 to TRBJ1-1; a possible D gene is TRBD1 (5 bases). The specimen was memory CD4+ T cells from PBMCs. The CDR3 is CATSRDLITEAFF. The CDR3 nucleotides are TGTGCCACCTCACGGGACCTCATAACTGAAGCTTTCTTT.